These 29 T cell receptor beta chains were all obtained from the same sample, sequenced in a study of shared clonotypes between healthy human individuals. Generated by immunoSEQ multiplex PCR, the TCRdb table keeps only in-frame clones and is missing some. The sample holds around 690,000 clones, around 90% seen once. Sample: memory CD8+ T cells from PBMCs. Subset given: CD45RO+ cells pooled with CCR7-negative TemRA cells. These receptors were obtained from a man aged 18 to 30 in good health. Some clones in this sample may be carry-over from other donors' samples.

The CDR3 sequence: CASTSPTRRTEAFF. The CDR3 nucleotides read TGTGCCAGCACATCCCCGACCAGACGTACTGAAGCTTTCTTT. The chain joins TRBV5-8 to TRBJ1-1, with D unresolved. The CDR3 totals 14 residues. V was pared by 6 bases and J by 5 bases, with 17 bases between. Germline lookup yields CDR1 SGHTS and CDR2 YDEGEE.

CDR3 amino acids: CASSLMGSGELFF. CDR3 DNA sequence: TGTGCCAGCAGTTTAATGGGGTCCGGGGAGCTGTTTTTT. V and J are TRBV27 and TRBJ2-2, with no clear D. The V end was cut by 2 bases, the J end by 6 bases, with 7 bases between. This CDR3 has 13 residues. CDR1 and CDR2 (germline): MNHEY, SMNVEV (reference sequence).

The gene calls are TRBV2 and TRBJ1-1; D uncertain. Per the germline V gene, CDR1 is SNHLY and CDR2 is FYNNEI. CDR3 length: 12 residues. V lost 4 bases to trimming and J lost 4 bases, with 7 bases between them. The CDR3 bases are TGTGCCAGCAGTGGGACTCCCACTGAAGCTTTCTTT. This translates into CASSGTPTEAFF.

J is TRBJ1-1 and V is TRBV28; D ambiguous. Germline V gives CDR1 MDHEN, CDR2 SYDVKM. Trimming removed 3 bases at V and 8 bases at J, with 13 bases between. The CDR3 has 13 amino acids. The CDR3 coding sequence is TGTGCCAGCAGTTTGACCGAACGCTTAGAAGCTTTCTTT. This sequence encodes CASSLTERLEAFF.

This chain links TRBV25-1 with TRBJ2-1; the D gene is possibly TRBD1 (5 bases). Trimming stripped 1 base from V and 8 bases from J, with 6 bases between. The CDR3 covers 12 residues. Germline V gives CDR1 MGHDK, CDR2 SYGVNS. The CDR3 is CASSESGYEQFF. CDR3 DNA sequence: TGTGCCAGCAGTGAATCAGGGTATGAGCAGTTCTTC.

The J gene is TRBJ2-3, the V gene TRBV5-4, with 11 bases matching TRBD2. J lost 4 bases, V lost 7 bases, and 8 bases had no gene match. The CDR3 runs 15 residues. The germline gives CDR1 SGHNT, CDR2 YYREEE (reference sequence). CDR3 in DNA: TGTGCCAGCGTCATAGCGGGAGGGCAAGCAGATACGCAGTATTTT. Its protein product is CASVIAGGQADTQYF.

About this clone itself: Other DNA sequences within the sample encode an identical CDR3. J is TRBJ2-1 and V is TRBV27; no reliable D call. Trimming took off 0 bases at V and 4 bases at J, with 4 bases between the two ends. Germline CDR1 MNHEY, CDR2 SMNVEV (reference sequence). This CDR3 has 13 residues. The CDR3 spells CASSLSVYNEQFF. CDR3 in DNA: TGTGCCAGCAGTTTATCAGTATACAATGAGCAGTTCTTC.

The genes are TRBV27 and TRBJ2-7; D is perhaps TRBD1 (6 bases). Trimming left V 4 bases short and J 0 bases short, with 10 bases between. The CDR3 has 14 residues. Per the germline V gene, CDR1 is MNHEY and CDR2 is SMNVEV (reference sequence). Written as DNA, the CDR3 is TGTGCCAGCAGTTCACAGGGTCGCTCCTACGAGCAGTACTTC. Translated, it gives CASSSQGRSYEQYF.

This chain connects TRBV5-1 to TRBJ2-5, with no clear D. The CDR3 loop spans 14 amino acids. Trimming cost V 0 bases and J 2 bases, with 8 bases left between them. The germline gives CDR1 SGHRS, CDR2 YFSETQ. The DNA for the CDR3 is TGCGCCAGCAGCTTGGATCTAGGACAAGAGACCCAGTACTTC. Encoded protein: CASSLDLGQETQYF. The whole variable domain, remainder taken from reference TRBV5-1 and TRBJ2-5, is KAGVTQTPRYLIKTRGQQVTLSCSPISGHRSVSWYQQTPGQGLQFLFEYFSETQRNKGNFPGRFSGRQFSNSRSEMNVSTLELGDSALYLCASSLDLGQETQYFGPGTRLLVL.

This clone came up a few times. The V gene is TRBV5-6, the J gene TRBJ1-2; 8 bases fit TRBD1. The trim removed 3 bases at V and 7 bases at J, leaving 14 bases unmatched. CDR3 size: 16 residues. CDR1 SGHDT and CDR2 YYEEEE come from the germline V gene. The CDR3 DNA reads as TGTGCCAGCAGCTCATCCCGGACAGGGAGTTTCTCTGGCTACACCTTC. Its protein is CASSSSRTGSFSGYTF. Filled out from reference TRBV5-6 and TRBJ1-2, the complete variable domain reads DAGVTQSPTHLIKTRGQQVTLRCSPKSGHDTVSWYQQALGQGPQFIFQYYEEEERQRGNFPDRFSGHQFPNYSSELNVNALLLGDSALYLCASSSSRTGSFSGYTFGSGTRLTVV.

The CDR3 is CASSPRQGAWDTQYF. DNA of the CDR3: TGCGCCAGCAGCCCCAGACAGGGGGCGTGGGATACGCAGTATTTT. V and J are TRBV4-3 and TRBJ2-3, with 10 bases matching TRBD1. There are 15 residues in the CDR3. V was pared by 4 bases and J by 6 bases, with 7 bases of the junction left unmatched. CDR1 and CDR2 (germline): LGHNA, YSLEER.

The J gene is TRBJ2-7, the V gene TRBV9, with TRBD2 as a possible D gene (5 bases). Germline CDR1 is SGDLS and CDR2 is YYNGEE. The ends were cut back, 4 bases at V and 2 bases at J, with 13 bases in the middle. CDR3 length equals 14 residues. The CDR3 region is CASSPLAQPYEQYF. Written as DNA, the CDR3 is TGTGCCAGCAGCCCCCTAGCTCAACCCTACGAGCAGTACTTC.

The CDR3 here is CASGGDPNTGELFF. In DNA form, the CDR3 reads TGTGCCAGCGGGGGGGACCCGAACACCGGGGAGCTGTTTTTT. V usage is TRBV7-6 and J usage is TRBJ2-2; 7 positions agree with TRBD2. Germline V lookup: CDR1 SGHVS, CDR2 FNYEAQ. The CDR3 totals 14 residues. The J segment lost 0 bases and the V segment lost 8 bases, leaving 3 bases of the junction unmatched.

The chain employs TRBV27 and TRBJ2-1; D unresolved. CDR1 is MNHEY, CDR2 SMNVEV, per germline (reference sequence). The CDR3 consists of 15 residues. The V end was cut by 6 bases, the J end by 8 bases, with 20 bases between. This CDR3 reads CASRGTSRWLDEQFF. The DNA of the CDR3 is TGTGCCAGCAGGGGTACCTCCCGCTGGCTCGATGAGCAGTTCTTC.

The CDR3 reads CASSLQMVYGYTF. CDR3 coding DNA: TGTGCCAGCAGTCTACAAATGGTCTATGGCTACACCTTC. The genes are TRBV28 and TRBJ1-2, with D uncertain. Trimming left V 5 bases short and J 4 bases short, with 11 bases between. The CDR3 loop spans 13 amino acids. The germline V gene encodes CDR1 MDHEN and CDR2 SYDVKM.

This clone was detected ten times or more. Other DNA sequences in the sample encode the same CDR3. V usage is TRBV9 and J usage is TRBJ1-1; tentatively, D is TRBD1 (5 bases). V was cut by 4 bases and J by 6 bases, with 16 bases left in between. CDR3 length: 14 amino acids. Germline loops: CDR1 SGDLS, CDR2 YYNGEE. Here the CDR3 DNA reads TGTGCCAGCAGCACCACCGAGGGGCTGTCTGAAGCTTTCTTT. Translation gives CASSTTEGLSEAFF. The full variable domain, in which reference TRBV9 and TRBJ1-1 provide the parts outside the CDR3, is DSGVTQTPKHLITATGQRVTLRCSPRSGDLSVYWYQQSLDQGLQFLIQYYNGEERAKGNILERFSAQQFPDLHSELNLSSLELGDSALYFCASSTTEGLSEAFFGQGTRLTVV.

This clone was seen just once. This CDR3 is CASSWTPGPNTEAFF. Here the CDR3 DNA reads TGTGCCAGCAGCTGGACTCCGGGACCGAACACTGAAGCTTTCTTT. The chain has TRBV5-4 and TRBJ1-1; a weak D match, TRBD1 (5 bases). This CDR3 spans 15 amino acids. Per the germline V gene, CDR1 is SGHNT and CDR2 is YYREEE (reference sequence). With 3 bases removed from V and 1 base from J, the gap between germline ends came to 13 bases.

The chain employs TRBV5-1 and TRBJ2-5; maybe TRBD2 (6 bases). The J call may be incorrect, as the DNA end agrees better with TRBJ2-7. This CDR3 is built from 14 residues. Germline V gene sequence: CDR1 SGHRS, CDR2 YFSETQ. The CDR3 region has the DNA TGCGCCAGCAGCTTGCACGGGAGCGCCTACGAGCAGTACTTC. This gives the protein CASSLHGSAYEQYF.

This chain uses TRBV5-6 with TRBJ2-7; 10 positions match TRBD1. V lost 4 bases and J lost 4; bases outside the gene matches: 11. The CDR3 sequence is 16 residues long. The germline V gene encodes CDR1 SGHDT and CDR2 YYEEEE. CDR3 loop: CASSAPGTGDLYEQYF. CDR3 coding DNA: TGTGCCAGCAGCGCGCCGGGGACAGGGGACCTATACGAGCAGTACTTC.

This clone showed up just a few times. The chain uses TRBV15 and TRBJ1-1, with D tentatively TRBD1 (5 bases). V shed 5 bases and J shed 5 bases, with 15 bases lying between them. CDR3 length equals 14 residues. The germline V gene encodes CDR1 LNHNV and CDR2 YYDKDF (reference sequence). The CDR3: CATSSGTVETEAFF. DNA for the CDR3: TGTGCCACCAGCTCAGGGACGGTGGAAACTGAAGCTTTCTTT.

V and J are TRBV7-9 and TRBJ2-3, with D possibly being TRBD1 or TRBD2 (5 bases each). This CDR3 has 13 residues. Germline CDR1 SEHNR, CDR2 FQNEAQ (reference sequence). Deletions cut 4 bases from V and 2 bases from J, with 7 bases between. CDR3 in amino acids: CASSSGATDTQYF. CDR3 in DNA: TGTGCCAGCAGCTCCGGGGCCACAGATACGCAGTATTTT. Using reference TRBV7-9 and TRBJ2-3 for the parts outside the CDR3, the full variable domain is DTGVSQNPRHKITKRGQNVTFRCDPISEHNRLYWYRQTLGQGPEFLTYFQNEAQLEKSRLLSDRFSAERPKGSFSTLEIQRTEQGDSAMYLCASSSGATDTQYFGPGTRLTVL.

This rearrangement joins TRBV29-1 to TRBJ2-3; D gene uncertain. The CDR3 is 12 residues long. CDR1 and CDR2 (germline): SQVTM, ANQGSEA. The germline V and J ends were trimmed by 4 bases and 2 bases, with 7 bases remaining between them. The CDR3 loop is CSVGAFTDTQYF. The CDR3 DNA sequence: TGCAGCGTTGGGGCATTCACAGATACGCAGTATTTT.

Worth noting for this clone: This sample also contains other DNA sequences that code for the same CDR3. The chain has TRBV6-6 and TRBJ1-1; D may be TRBD1 (6 bases). The germline V and J ends were trimmed by 0 bases and 4 bases, with 6 bases remaining between them. From germline, CDR1 is MNHNY and CDR2 SVGAGI (reference sequence). The CDR3 sequence is 13 residues long. DNA for the CDR3: TGTGCCAGCAGTTACTCAGGGGGCACTGAAGCTTTCTTT. It yields the protein CASSYSGGTEAFF.

V gene TRBV9 combines with J gene TRBJ1-2; no definite D call. Trimming took off 4 bases at V and 7 bases at J, with 20 bases between the two ends. This CDR3 is 15 amino acids long. Germline V gene data show CDR1 as SGDLS and CDR2 as YYNGEE. CDR3 DNA: TGTGCCAGCAGCCCGGGTGCCGGGTTGAGCGGTGGCTACACCTTC. It codes for CASSPGAGLSGGYTF.

Turning to this clone: The same CDR3 is also encoded by other DNA sequences in this sample. The chain is built from TRBV6-1 and TRBJ2-5, with D possibly called TRBD1 or TRBD2 (5 bases each). Trimming shortened V by 3 bases and J by 2 bases, and 10 bases separated the two germline ends. The CDR3 consists of 14 residues. From germline, CDR1 is MNHNS and CDR2 SASEGT. The CDR3 here is CASSEGPQQETQYF. DNA for the CDR3: TGTGCCAGCAGTGAGGGACCGCAGCAAGAGACCCAGTACTTC.

This rearrangement joins TRBV27 to TRBJ1-2; TRBD1 matches 7 bases. The J segment lost 4 bases and the V segment lost 3 bases, leaving 14 bases of the junction unmatched. The CDR3 sequence is 17 residues long. Germline V gene lookup returns CDR1 MNHEY and CDR2 SMNVEV (reference sequence). This CDR3 reads CASSFYRAGQIFYGYTF. As DNA, the CDR3 is TGTGCCAGCAGTTTTTATCGGGCGGGACAGATCTTCTATGGCTACACCTTC.

This clone was detected only a few times. The gene calls are TRBV6-1 and TRBJ1-1, with 8 bases matching TRBD1. Per the germline V gene, CDR1 is MNHNS and CDR2 is SASEGT. Germline trimming cut 6 bases from V and 7 bases from J; bases unmatched to any gene: 4. This CDR3 contains 12 residues. CDR3 amino acids: CASSRGRDEAFF. The CDR3 nucleotides read TGTGCCAGCAGCAGGGGGCGGGATGAAGCTTTCTTT.

CDR3 nucleotides: TGTGCCATCAGTGTTGACACCCACACTAGCACAGATACGCAGTATTTT. Its translation is CAISVDTHTSTDTQYF. V usage is TRBV10-3 and J usage is TRBJ2-3, with unresolved D. This CDR3 is built from 16 residues. Trimming pared 4 bases from V and 0 bases from J, leaving 14 bases between. The germline V gene encodes CDR1 ENHRY and CDR2 SYGVKD.

The V call is TRBV11-2, the J call TRBJ2-7, with D possibly matching TRBD2 (7 bases). Germline V gives CDR1 SGHAT, CDR2 FQNNGV. Between the trimmed V and J ends, which lost 2 bases and 2 bases, there was a span of 10 bases. This CDR3 has 14 residues. The CDR3: CASSLWRGPYEQYF. The CDR3, as DNA: TGTGCCAGCAGCTTATGGCGGGGGCCCTACGAGCAGTACTTC.